This T cell receptor (beta chain) was retrieved from a study of T cell responses to AZD1222 COVID-19 vaccine. Generated by immunoSEQ multiplex PCR, the TCRdb table keeps only in-frame clones and is missing some. The sample contains 100,000 or so clones, 85% to 90% of which appear only once. Germline assignment: CDR1 SGHTS and CDR2 YDEGEE. Trimming left V 4 bases short and J 10 bases short, with 15 bases between. This CDR3 spans 13 amino acids. Notes on the study in general: Two doses of AZD1222 preceded a rise in Spike-specific TCR breadth and depth. Researchers took repertoire samples only after the peak T cell response had come. The study found vaccine-associated CD4 TCRs spanning spike, dominant at 160-218 and 743-854.

As regards this clone: Its antigen remains unidentified.

The clonotype originates from an adult in good health. The gene calls are TRBV5-8 and TRBJ2-1; weak D call: TRBD2 (6 bases). The specimen was peripheral blood, collected on day 0 of AZD1222 vaccination. In DNA, the CDR3 is TGTGCCAGCAGCCGGGACTTCCGGGGAGAGCAGTTCTTC. Translation: CASSRDFRGEQFF.